This entry is about one TCR beta chain. Per the authors' pipeline: Amplification from reference gene primers served as the basis for estimated nucleated cell counts. TCRdb's copy holds only in-frame clones and misses some; the assay was immunoSEQ multiplex PCR. The V and J calls and clone size are taken from that table; D and trimming were inferred from the DNA. Seen here are some 42,000 clones, approximately 89% observed once, and the top ten hold 3.7%. The sample belongs to a study of blood T cell repertoires in COVID-19. Background on the study: Material from acute and convalescent COVID-19 was sourced from the United States, Italy and Spain.

This CDR3 region has 14 residues. V shed 0 bases and J shed 6 bases, with 9 bases lying between them. Germline V gives CDR1 GTSNPN, CDR2 SVGIG (reference sequence). The sequence was obtained from a human donor in a cohort sampled during active COVID-19. Sequencing was carried out using peripheral blood. V gene TRBV30 combines with J gene TRBJ1-6; D is perhaps TRBD1 (5 bases). The CDR3 is CAWSVLRGNSPLHF. The CDR3 nucleotides read TGTGCCTGGAGTGTACTTAGGGGTAATTCACCCCTCCACTTT.